This T cell receptor beta chain emerged from a study of blood T cell repertoires in COVID-19. Looking at the study overall: There were acute and convalescent COVID-19 samples, and they came from the United States, Italy and Spain.

Germline-derived CDR1 and CDR2 are LNHDA and SQIVND (reference sequence). CDR3 size: 17 residues. Losses at the gene ends were 4 bases for V and 7 bases for J; bases not matched to a gene: 14. Only in-frame clones appear in the TCRdb table, and some are missing; sequencing was by immunoSEQ multiplex PCR. Of 110,000 to 150,000 clones in the sample, 84% were seen once. The source material was peripheral blood. The origin of this receptor is a man aged 60 to 75 with active or convalescent COVID-19. V and J are TRBV19 and TRBJ2-5, with TRBD2 matching 11 bases. The CDR3 DNA sequence: TGTGCCAGTAGTACGTCCGGGACTAGCGGTCTCATTGCGACCCAGTACTTC. This codes for CASSTSGTSGLIATQYF.